This entry concerns a single TCR beta chain. This clonotype was counted only a few times. It has no known antigen specificity. Within one base of it there is no much larger clone, and no base qualities were kept. A patient counted as having stable Graves' hyperthyroidism if no progression to ophthalmopathy occurred over 18 months of follow-up. Hyperthyroidism patients were newly diagnosed, with disease duration under 2 months, and aged 18 to 65 years. The study excluded patients with uncontrolled infections, other autoimmune diseases, pregnancy or lactation. Diagnoses were based on clinical symptoms, serum thyroxine and TRAb, thyroid ultrasound and orbital computed tomography. PBMCs were isolated from more than 9 ml of fresh peripheral blood by Ficoll-Paque density gradient centrifugation. Trizol reagent was used to extract total RNA, and RNA quality was then checked on an Agilent 2100 Bioanalyzer.

The data were obtained in a study of T cells in Graves' hyperthyroidism and ophthalmopathy (dated by TCRdb to about 2019). About the full investigation: Peripheral blood was collected at initial diagnosis, before any treatment. TCR V-J signatures able to tell the groups apart were searched for in a discovery cohort of 95 or so patients, of whom more than 40 had Graves' ophthalmopathy and more than 55 had stable Graves' hyperthyroidism. Prospective prediction of ophthalmopathy was tested in an independent validation cohort of under 20 hyperthyroidism patients and some 17 patients who later progressed to ophthalmopathy. For training and testing, the 95 to 100 patients in the discovery cohort were randomly divided in a 7:3 ratio. In addition, the study compared T-cell repertoires in thyroid tissue and in blood from six Graves' hyperthyroidism patients. Following sampling, methimazole starting at 30 mg daily was given to hyperthyroidism patients, and high-dose intravenous methylprednisolone was given to ophthalmopathy patients. TCR Vbeta CDR3 sequencing of 120 to 150 peripheral blood samples (more than 40 ophthalmopathy, about 75 hyperthyroidism and around 17 progressor patients) is reported in the paper.

The TCR beta CDR3 regions were amplified from RNA transcripts. For the first round of RT-PCR on the TCR CDR3, the HTBI primer set was used together with the Qiagen OneStep RT-PCR kit. A second multiplex PCR round built the libraries, followed by size selection and purification. The libraries were sequenced on an Illumina HiSeq2000 using paired-end 100 bp reads. Regarding the original processing steps: SOAPnuke was used to process the raw data, with reads discarded if the reads contained adapters or uncalled bases, had a mean Phred below 15, or lacked an exact constant-primer or identifier match. High-quality paired reads were merged using COPE v1.2.5, and each unique nucleotide sequence was defined as a clonotype. MiTCR v1.1 was used to align the clonotypes against IMGT TRBV, TRBD and TRBJ reference segments. Only V-J combinations with frequency above 0.0001, covering 99% to 99.2% of repertoires, were analysed. A TCS score was defined as the ratio of F50 (clonal expansion) to E x V (chaos), with BLOSUM62-based TCRdist applied between CDR3 peptides within each V-J. Welch's t-statistics and random forest reduced some 510 V-J features to around 14, which were used in a naive Bayes classifier (R e1071). TCRdb reran the public reads through fastp at Q25 and MiXCR, keeping productive beta chains. Under each unique CDR3 protein, matching rows form one entry showing the most common genes and DNA. Here the V and J calls rest on TCRdb's processing, not on the authors' analysis. The sample profile shows hundreds of thousands of distinct CDR3 sequences; 12% to 15% of them were found once. The biggest ten clones account for roughly 10% of the sample.

Germline trimming: 7 bases from V, 4 bases from J; junction bases outside gene matches: 14. CDR1 SQVTM and CDR2 ANQGSEA are derived from the germline V gene. The CDR3 sequence holds 15 residues, the cysteine and phenylalanine included. Only CDR3 DNA remains: 45 bases, in frame from the first base. What the work shows at the level of the full study, not this receptor alone: In validation, the model predicted progression to ophthalmopathy with about 71% sensitivity and 72.22% specificity, a median of about 6.7 months before onset. No statistical method was used to fix the sample size in advance, and group allocation was not hidden from the investigators. In cross-validation, a model built on a 13 V-J signature told ophthalmopathy apart from stable hyperthyroidism with approximately 90% sensitivity and about 81% specificity, and in testing the same model reached 80%/75%. Blood samples also contained most of the expanded thyroid clonotypes (frequency above 0.001), which suggests that blood repertoires may reflect thyroid immune responses.

The TCR was taken from a woman under 30 with Graves' hyperthyroidism. In this chain, TRBV29-1 is recombined with TRBJ2-3, with TRBD1 matching 7 junction bases. Sequenced sample: blood. CDR3 protein: CSAGEGATAADTQYF. The DNA reads TGCAGCGCTGGTGAGGGGGCTACTGCGGCAGATACGCAGTATTTT.